This T cell receptor beta chain comes out of a study of response to subunit inactivated influenza vaccine. The CDR3 spans 13 residues. Germline V gene data show CDR1 as SNHLY and CDR2 as FYNNEI. V was pared by 1 base and J by 2 bases, with 4 bases between. Each CDR3 protein is one row after TCRdb ran MiXCR on the RT-PCR reads. The data contain under 200,000 distinct CDR3 sequences, about 12% of them seen just once; the ten biggest clones take up roughly 29%. These data also featured in a second study, about T cells expressing NK-cell markers. That work contributes: Libraries used 5'RACE template switching adding universal primer site and UMIs.

Sequenced here: CD8+ T cells sorted from PBMCs, sampled about 12 days after vaccination. This rearrangement joins TRBV2 to TRBJ2-3; D is ambiguous. The clonotype was recovered from a man aged 50-59 years who received an inactivated influenza vaccine. CDR3 bases: TGTGCCAGCAGTGAAGAGCTCACAGATACGCAGTATTTT. This translates into CASSEELTDTQYF.